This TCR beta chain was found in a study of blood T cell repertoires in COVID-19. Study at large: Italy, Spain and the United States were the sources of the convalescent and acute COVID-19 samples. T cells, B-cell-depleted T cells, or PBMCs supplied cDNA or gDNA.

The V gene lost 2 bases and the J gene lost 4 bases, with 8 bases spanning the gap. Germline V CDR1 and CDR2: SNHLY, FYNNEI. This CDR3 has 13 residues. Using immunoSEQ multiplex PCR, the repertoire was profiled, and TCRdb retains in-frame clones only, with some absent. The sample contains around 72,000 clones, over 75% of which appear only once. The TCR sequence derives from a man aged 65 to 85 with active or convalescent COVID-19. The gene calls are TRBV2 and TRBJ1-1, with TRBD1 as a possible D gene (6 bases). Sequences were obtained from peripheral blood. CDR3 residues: CASSEQGSTEAFF. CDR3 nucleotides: TGTGCCAGCAGTGAACAGGGGAGCACTGAAGCTTTCTTT.